The rows below give T cell receptor beta chains drawn from one sample of a study of blood T cell repertoires in COVID-19. Assay: immunoSEQ multiplex PCR; the TCRdb copy retains only in-frame clones and omits some. The data contain fewer than 250,000 clones, around 90% of them singletons. The sequencing sample was made of peripheral blood. The receptors stem from a man aged 25 to 40 with COVID-19, enrolled during active disease. The CDR3 runs from the conserved cysteine through the conserved F or W. The D gene is left open where the match is weak. The listing skips clone size in some rows; elsewhere it reads once, few, many or a size class.

TRBV27	.	TRBJ2-1	.	CASSRVRGFGEQFF	TGTGCCAGCAGTAGAGTTCGGGGGTTTGGAGAGCAGTTCTTC
TRBV4-1	TRBD1	TRBJ2-7	.	CASSHRDSNPEQYF	TGCGCCAGCAGCCATCGGGACAGTAACCCCGAGCAGTACTTC
TRBV24-1	.	TRBJ1-2	.	CATSESKRAAYYGYTF	TGTGCCACCAGTGAATCAAAGAGGGCAGCCTACTATGGCTACACCTTC
TRBV10-3	.	TRBJ1-6	.	CAISGPGDPLNSPLHF	TGTGCCATCAGTGGCCCGGGGGACCCCCTTAATTCACCCCTCCACTTT
TRBV4-1	TRBD1	TRBJ1-2	.	CASSQDRGRPNYGYTF	TGCGCCAGCAGCCAAGACAGGGGGCGTCCCAACTATGGCTACACCTTC
TRBV5-6	TRBD2	TRBJ2-5	.	CASTPGITGGGETQYF	TGTGCCAGCACCCCTGGGATCACGGGGGGTGGAGAGACCCAGTACTTC
TRBV11-2	TRBD1	TRBJ1-1	.	CASSLGGGPTDEAFF	TGTGCCAGCAGCTTAGGAGGGGGCCCAACCGATGAAGCTTTCTTT
TRBV12-5	.	TRBJ1-4	.	CASGLGGSNEKLFF	TGTGCTAGTGGTTTAGGAGGGTCTAATGAAAAACTGTTTTTT
TRBV3-1/TRBV3-2	.	TRBJ1-3	few	CASSHRGQVLWSGNTIYF	TGTGCCAGCAGTCATAGAGGCCAAGTTTTGTGGTCTGGAAACACCATATATTTT
TRBV6-2/TRBV6-3	.	TRBJ2-7	.	CASSSARWVASYEQYF	TGTGCCAGCAGTAGCGCTCGATGGGTAGCATCCTACGAGCAGTACTTC
TRBV28	.	TRBJ1-2	.	CASKTGGALVVNYGYTF	TGTGCCAGTAAGACGGGGGGCGCTTTAGTAGTTAACTATGGCTACACCTTC
TRBV6-5	.	TRBJ2-7	.	CASSTTPSYEQYF	TGTGCCAGCAGTACGACACCGTCCTACGAGCAGTACTTC
TRBV3-1/TRBV3-2	TRBD1	TRBJ1-5	.	CASSQGQGDQPQHF	TGTGCCAGCAGCCAAGGACAGGGGGATCAGCCCCAGCATTTT
TRBV5-1	TRBD1	TRBJ2-2	.	CASSPDRGFVGELFF	TGCGCCAGCAGCCCCGACAGGGGGTTTGTCGGGGAGCTGTTTTTT
TRBV10-3	TRBD2	TRBJ2-2	.	CAITSGGITGELFF	TGTGCCATCACTAGCGGGGGGATCACCGGGGAGCTGTTTTTT
TRBV24-1	TRBD1	TRBJ2-2	.	CATGDSYTGELFF	TGTGCCACGGGGGACAGCTACACCGGGGAGCTGTTTTTT